The clone carrying this T cell receptor (beta chain) showed up many times. Its antigen is still unknown. The sequence runs out 3 residues before the end of the CDR3; the remainder is reconstructed from the germline J gene. The sample originates from a study of T cell clonality in common variable immunodeficiency. Study-wide findings and caveats: Fewer deletions and N-nucleotide insertions were reportedly seen in common variable immunodeficiency TCR beta sequences.

The ends lost 5 bases at V and 8 bases at J; junction bases unmatched: 5. The CDR3 contains 13 residues. Germline V lookup: CDR1 SGHAT, CDR2 FQNNGV. The repertoire was sequenced with immunoSEQ multiplex PCR; TCRdb's copy has only in-frame clones and lacks some. The table records approximately 46,000 clones without singletons, the ten largest covering roughly 6%. V gene TRBV11-2 combines with J gene TRBJ1-3; 8 nucleotides line up with TRBD1. Material: peripheral blood mononuclear cells. The sequence was obtained from a person between 18 and 69 years old in good health. The DNA read from the CDR3 is TGTGCCAGCAGCCCTGACAGGGGACACACC. Protein: CASSPDRGHT. The entire CDR3 sequence reads CASSPDRGHTIYF.